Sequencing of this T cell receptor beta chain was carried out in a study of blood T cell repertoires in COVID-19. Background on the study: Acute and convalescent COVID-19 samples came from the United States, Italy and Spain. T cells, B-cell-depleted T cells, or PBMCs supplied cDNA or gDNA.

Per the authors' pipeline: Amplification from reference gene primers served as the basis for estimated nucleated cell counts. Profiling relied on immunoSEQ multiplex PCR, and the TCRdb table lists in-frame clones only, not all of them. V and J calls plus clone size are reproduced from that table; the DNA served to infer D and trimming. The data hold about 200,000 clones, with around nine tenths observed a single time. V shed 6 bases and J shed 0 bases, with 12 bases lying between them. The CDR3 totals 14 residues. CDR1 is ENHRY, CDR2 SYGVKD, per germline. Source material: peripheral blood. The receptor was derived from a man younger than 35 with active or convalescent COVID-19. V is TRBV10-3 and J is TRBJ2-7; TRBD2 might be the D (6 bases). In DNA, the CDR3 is TGTGCCATCAGGTCCGGGACTGGCTCCTACGAGCAGTACTTC. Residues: CAIRSGTGSYEQYF.